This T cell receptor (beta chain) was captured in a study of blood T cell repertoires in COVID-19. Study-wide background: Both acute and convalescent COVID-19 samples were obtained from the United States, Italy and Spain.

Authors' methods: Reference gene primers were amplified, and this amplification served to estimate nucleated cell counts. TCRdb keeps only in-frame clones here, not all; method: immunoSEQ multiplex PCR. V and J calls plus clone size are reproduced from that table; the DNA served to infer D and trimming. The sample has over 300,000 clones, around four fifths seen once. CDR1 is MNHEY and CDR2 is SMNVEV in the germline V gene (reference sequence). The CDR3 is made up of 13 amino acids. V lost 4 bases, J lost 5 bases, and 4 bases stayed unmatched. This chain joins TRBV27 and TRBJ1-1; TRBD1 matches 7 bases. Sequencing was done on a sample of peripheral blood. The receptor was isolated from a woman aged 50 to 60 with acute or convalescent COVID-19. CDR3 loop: CASSSQGRTEAFF. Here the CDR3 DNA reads TGTGCCAGCAGTTCACAGGGGCGGACTGAAGCTTTCTTT.